Included here is one TCR beta chain sequence, with context. Its antigen specificity is not known. Base qualities are not recorded, but no much larger clone differs from it by a single base. Trimming costs V 1 base and J 0 bases, and their ends lie 5 bases apart. The CDR3 contains 14 residues, cysteine and phenylalanine counted. CDR3 DNA is the only sequence kept; it has 42 bases, read in frame from the first base. From a lookup of the germline V gene, CDR1 and CDR2 are SGHAT and FQNNGV. In the ViraFEST assay, PBMC were stimulated with viral peptide pools, and TCR sequencing was then used to find antigen-specific CD4+ T cell clonotypes based on their expansion. After less than 13 days of culture, CD4+ T cells were isolated with the EasySep CD4+ T cell isolation kit. The absence of prior SARS-CoV-2 infection in healthy vaccine recipients was confirmed by negative nucleocapsid antibodies before and after vaccination. Roughly 1.9 million PBMC per well were cultured with roughly 10 ug/ml peptides in IMDM containing about 5% human AB serum, around 9.7 IU/ml IL-2 and gentamicin. Half of the culture medium was replaced with fresh IL-2-containing medium on days 3 and 7. Unless noted otherwise, every peptide stimulation condition was cultured in triplicate wells. Using Ficoll-Paque Plus gradient centrifugation, PBMC were separated from whole blood and then either used fresh or cryopreserved at -140C. The overlapping peptide pools covered the spike proteins of SARS-CoV-2 and of the common cold coronaviruses HCoV-NL63, HCoV-OC43 and HCoV-229E. The QIAamp micro DNA kit was used to extract genomic DNA from the cultured CD4+ T cells.

The sample is drawn from a study of vaccination effects on CD4 cells after COVID-19 (dated by TCRdb to 2022 to 2024). A note on the overall study: Each participant got two doses of an mRNA SARS-CoV-2 vaccine, either BNT162b2 or mRNA-1273. Cultures from other donors in the study were sequenced using the Oncomine TCR Beta short-read assay on an Illumina iSeq 100. SARS-CoV-2 spike-specific CD4+ TCR repertoires from before and after mRNA vaccination were compared in COVID-19 convalescent patients and in infection-naive vaccine recipients. Altogether, 10 COVID-19 convalescent patients and a few SARS-CoV-2-naive healthy vaccine recipients made up the full study.

The library was prepared using the immunoSEQ multiplex PCR assay. DNA from the cultured and isolated CD4+ T cells underwent TCR beta CDR3 sequencing. As for the authors' bioinformatics: Non-productive TCR sequences were removed and reads were trimmed to the CDR3 region, keeping CDR3s of at least 7 amino acids. Antigen-specific clonotypes were identified using the MANAFEST web app by comparison of expansion in peptide wells against reference cultures. Positive clones required FDR<0.05 expansion versus reference and all other wells, odds ratio above 5, and frequency above 0.1% in two replicate wells. Clonotypes significantly expanded in SARS-CoV-2 spike wells and in at least one common cold coronavirus spike condition were defined as cross-reactive. CDR3 similarity was assessed by Levenshtein distance using the stringdist R package, and unrooted trees were constructed with ape in R 3.6.1. TCRdb limited this immuneACCESS table to in-frame rearrangements with V and J called. A share of clones is missing; checked studies link under half to unresolved V genes, and the rest is unexplained. The V and J calls and the clone size are those of that table, but D and trimming were determined from the DNA. Counted in this sample were 8,500 to 13,000 clones; about three quarters of them appeared once. The ten largest clonotypes hold approximately 24% of the sample.

Study-level results and caveats: In healthy vaccine recipients, vaccine-induced clones were almost all SARS-CoV-2 mono-reactive, with only 1 of 255 being cross-reactive with common cold coronaviruses. Both infection-induced and vaccine-induced clones contracted markedly at late post-vaccination timepoints, which is consistent with waning T cell responses. The study was limited by a small number of convalescent patients, and early post-infection timepoints were lacking.

The receptor comes from a human donor who received a COVID-19 vaccine. The rearrangement combines TRBV11-2 with TRBJ2-3, with no confidently assigned D gene. The specimen was CD4+ T cells from PBMCs cultured with HCoV-229E spike peptides, collected before COVID-19 vaccination. The cell subset or site label here, explained by the study, means: HCoV-229E spike overlapping peptide pool stimulation. The CDR3 amino acid sequence is: CASSLGVSTDTQYF. The sequenced DNA is TGTGCCAGCAGCTTAGGAGTCAGCACAGATACGCAGTATTTT. When the CDR3 is completed using the reference TRBV11-2 and TRBJ2-3 genes on either side, the full variable domain is EAGVAQSPRYKIIEKRQSVAFWCNPISGHATLYWYQQILGQGPKLLIQFQNNGVVDDSQLPKDRFSAERLKGVDSTLKIQPAKLEDSAVYLCASSLGVSTDTQYFGPGTRLTVL.